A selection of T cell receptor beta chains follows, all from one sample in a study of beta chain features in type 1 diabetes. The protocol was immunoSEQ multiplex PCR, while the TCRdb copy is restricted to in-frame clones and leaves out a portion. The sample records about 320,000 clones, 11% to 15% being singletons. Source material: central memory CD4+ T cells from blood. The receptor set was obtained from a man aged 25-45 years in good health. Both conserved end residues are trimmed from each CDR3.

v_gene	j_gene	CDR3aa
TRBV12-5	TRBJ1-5	ASGLVTGPNNQPQH
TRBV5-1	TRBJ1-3	ASSTGATDSGNTIY
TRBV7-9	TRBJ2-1	ASSPQDRGMF
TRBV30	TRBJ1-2	AWSQTGTGDNYGYT
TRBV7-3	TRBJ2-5	ASSSSGTQETQY
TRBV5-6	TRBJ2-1	ASSLVKSSYNEQF
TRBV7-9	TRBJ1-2	ASSFYSGVGYGYT
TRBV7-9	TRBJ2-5	ASSPTSGGPETQY
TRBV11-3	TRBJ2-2	ASTKGTGDTGELF
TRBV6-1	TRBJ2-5	ASKDGGAGETQY